Following are 25 T cell receptor beta chains from one sample sequenced in a study of blood T cell repertoires in COVID-19. Clones were sequenced by immunoSEQ multiplex PCR, and TCRdb holds only the in-frame ones, with some missing. The profile shows about 240,000 clones, around 86% of them singletons. Sequencing was done on a sample of peripheral blood. These receptors were obtained from a woman of 80 years or more with COVID-19, enrolled during active disease.

The chain combines TRBV29-1 with TRBJ1-1; no clear D gene. V lost 4 bases and J lost 5, with 8 bases in between. There are 11 residues in the CDR3. Germline loops: CDR1 SQVTM, CDR2 ANQGSEA. This CDR3 is CSVVERTEAFF. Here the CDR3 DNA reads TGCAGCGTTGTGGAGAGGACTGAAGCTTTCTTT.

The V and J genes are TRBV3-1 (or the pseudogene TRBV3-2) and TRBJ1-2, with 7 bases lining up with TRBD1. CDR1 LGHDT and CDR2 YNNKEL come from the germline V gene (reference sequence). The CDR3 has 16 amino acids. The trim removed 1 base at V and 0 bases at J, leaving 5 bases unmatched. The CDR3 nucleotides read TGTGCCAGCAGCCAAGGAGGGGGCTTCCCTAACTATGGCTACACCTTC. It encodes CASSQGGGFPNYGYTF.

V gene TRBV7-2 combines with J gene TRBJ1-5, with D tentatively TRBD1 (5 bases). The CDR3 has 15 amino acids. The germline CDR1 and CDR2 sequences are SGHTA and FQGNSA. V gave up 8 bases and J gave up 5 bases, with 19 bases separating them. This chain's CDR3 is CASSAGGVIDQPQHF. CDR3 DNA sequence: TGTGCCAGCTCCGCGGGGGGGGTGATCGATCAGCCCCAGCATTTT. The whole variable domain, remainder taken from reference TRBV7-2 and TRBJ1-5, is GAGVSQSPSNKVTEKGKDVELRCDPISGHTALYWYRQSLGQGLEFLIYFQGNSAPDKSGLPSDRFSAERTGGSVSTLTIQRTQQEDSAVYLCASSAGGVIDQPQHFGDGTRLSIL.

The rearrangement links TRBV18 to TRBJ2-5; TRBD2 agrees at 13 bases. Trimming cost V 3 bases and J 3 bases; bases outside gene matches: 4. Germline V gives CDR1 KGHSH, CDR2 LQKENI. The length of the CDR3 is 16 residues. The CDR3 nucleotides are TGTGCCAGCTCACCCCCGGGACTAGCGGGGAAAGAGACCCAGTACTTC. Translated, it gives CASSPPGLAGKETQYF.

The genes are TRBV10-3 and TRBJ1-1; TRBD1 matches at 7 bases. Germline CDR1 reads ENHRY; CDR2 reads SYGVKD. The V gene end was trimmed by 6 bases and the J gene end by 1 base; junction bases not matched to a gene: 2. This CDR3 is built from 13 residues. In DNA form, the CDR3 reads TGTGCCATCAGAGGGACAGAGAACACTGAAGCTTTCTTT. It yields the protein CAIRGTENTEAFF.

This clone has more than one count but fewer than ten. This sequence joins TRBV18 and TRBJ1-5, with 8 bases matching TRBD1. The junction had 4 bases not matched to a gene; V was cut back by 3 bases and J by 9 bases. The CDR3 has 13 residues. The germline V gene encodes CDR1 KGHSH and CDR2 LQKENI. The CDR3 DNA reads TGTGCCAGCTCACCCGCAGGGACAGGGCCCCAGCATTTT. This encodes CASSPAGTGPQHF.

This clone was seen ten or more times. The rearrangement uses TRBV19 and TRBJ1-5; D ambiguous. CDR3 length equals 13 residues. V dropped 1 base and J dropped 5 bases, with 6 bases sitting between them. CDR1 and CDR2 (germline): LNHDA, SQIVND (reference sequence). The CDR3 DNA reads TGTGCCAGTAGTATAGCCCTTGATCAGCCCCAGCATTTT. Its protein product is CASSIALDQPQHF.

The DNA for the CDR3 is TGTGCCACCTTAGACAGGGGGCGCGACGAGCAGTACTTC. Encoded protein: CATLDRGRDEQYF. The J gene is TRBJ2-7, the V gene TRBV5-4, with 10 bases fitting TRBD1. The V gene end was trimmed by 9 bases and the J gene end by 5 bases; junction bases not matched to a gene: 8. CDR1 and CDR2 from the germline V gene are SGHNT and YYREEE (reference sequence). The CDR3 runs to 13 residues.

V and J are TRBV30 and TRBJ2-6; D may be TRBD2 (5 bases). Trimming pared 0 bases from V and 2 bases from J, leaving 5 bases between. In germline, CDR1 is GTSNPN, CDR2 SVGIG (reference sequence). The CDR3 sequence is 14 residues long. CDR3 DNA sequence: TGTGCCTGGAGTGTCGGGGCTGGGGCCAACGTCCTGACTTTC. This translates into CAWSVGAGANVLTF. Complete variable domain (other parts from reference TRBV30 and TRBJ2-6): SQTIHQWPATLVQPVGSPLSLECTVEGTSNPNLYWYRQAAGRGLQLLFYSVGIGQISSEVPQNLSASRPQDRQFILSSKKLLLSDSGFYLCAWSVGAGANVLTFGAGSRLTVL.

V gene TRBV6-5 combines with J gene TRBJ2-5; D uncertain. The germline V and J ends were trimmed by 0 bases and 4 bases, with 9 bases remaining between them. Germline values: CDR1 MNHEY, CDR2 SVGAGI. The CDR3 is made up of 14 amino acids. CDR3: CASSYSESSETQYF. The CDR3 DNA sequence: TGTGCCAGCAGTTACTCGGAGAGCTCAGAGACCCAGTACTTC.

This clone has a handful of counts. This chain uses TRBV4-2 with TRBJ1-1, with 9 bases aligning to TRBD1. Looked up from germline, CDR1 is LGHNA and CDR2 is YNFKEQ. V lost 2 bases, J lost 3 bases, and 13 bases stayed unmatched. This CDR3 has 18 residues. CDR3 protein: CASSQRDRGKGRYTEAFF. The CDR3 DNA reads TGTGCCAGCAGCCAAAGAGACAGGGGGAAGGGCCGGTACACTGAAGCTTTCTTT.

The chain employs TRBV9 and TRBJ1-2; 11 nucleotides line up with TRBD1. Germline V lookup: CDR1 SGDLS, CDR2 YYNGEE. The CDR3 sequence is 14 residues long. V was pared by 3 bases and J by 6 bases, with 4 bases of the junction left unmatched. As DNA, the CDR3 is TGTGCCAGCAGCGCGGACAGGGGGCTGAATGGCTACACCTTC. Translation: CASSADRGLNGYTF.

This chain connects TRBV30 to TRBJ1-1; D might be TRBD1 (5 bases). Germline values: CDR1 GTSNPN, CDR2 SVGIG (reference sequence). CDR3 length: 13 amino acids. V lost 5 bases and J lost 3, with 13 bases in between. CDR3 residues: CAWATDIYTEAFF. In DNA, the CDR3 is TGTGCCTGGGCGACAGACATCTACACTGAAGCTTTCTTT.

This chain uses TRBV2 with TRBJ2-7; 8 bases are a match to TRBD1. The V and J ends lost 4 bases and 6 bases, in that order; junction bases with no gene match: 11. CDR1 and CDR2 (germline): SNHLY, FYNNEI. The CDR3 has 15 residues. The chain's CDR3 is CASSGPGTGGFEQYF. As DNA, the CDR3 is TGTGCCAGCAGTGGTCCCGGGACAGGCGGGTTCGAGCAGTACTTC.

The rearrangement uses TRBV2 and TRBJ2-7; TRBD1 aligns across 7 bases. The CDR3 length is 15 residues. Trimming took 6 bases from V and 0 from J; bases not matched to a gene: 8. Germline V gene data show CDR1 as SNHLY and CDR2 as FYNNEI. CDR3 DNA sequence: TGTGCCAGCAGGGGAACAGGGGTTAGCTCCTACGAGCAGTACTTC. Amino acid sequence: CASRGTGVSSYEQYF.

The chain couples TRBV5-6 to TRBJ2-7; TRBD2 is a possible D gene (5 bases). The CDR3 contains 14 residues. The germline V gene encodes CDR1 SGHDT and CDR2 YYEEEE. V lost 3 bases and J lost 2, with 12 bases in between. Here the CDR3 DNA reads TGTGCCAGCAGCTGGAGGAGGAGAGCCTACGAGCAGTACTTC. It codes for CASSWRRRAYEQYF.

This clone was recorded at least ten times. The chain has TRBV4-3 and TRBJ2-1; 16 bases are a match to TRBD2. Germline loops: CDR1 LGHNA, CDR2 YSLEER. V shed 4 bases, J shed 2 bases, and the junction held 11 bases outside the gene matches. The CDR3 covers 20 residues. In DNA form, the CDR3 reads TGCGCCAGCAGCCTCCGGACTGGGACTAGCGGGAGGGCCGCCTACAATGAGCAGTTCTTC. It encodes CASSLRTGTSGRAAYNEQFF.

This clone showed up just a few times. The CDR3 DNA reads as TGCAGCGTTGAAAGAACAGGGGGCGACTACACCTTC. Amino acids: CSVERTGGDYTF. J is TRBJ1-2 and V is TRBV29-1; 9 bases align to TRBD1. The CDR3 loop spans 12 amino acids. J lost 10 bases, V lost 2 bases, and 5 bases had no gene match. The germline gives CDR1 SQVTM, CDR2 ANQGSEA.

The genes are TRBV11-1 and TRBJ2-5, with 8 bases that match TRBD1. CDR3 size: 14 residues. In germline, CDR1 is SGHAT, CDR2 FQDESV (reference sequence). After removal of 4 bases from V and 5 bases from J, the junction contained 6 bases not matched to a gene. The CDR3 here is CASSSGQGIETQYF. For the CDR3, the DNA is TGTGCCAGCAGCTCCGGACAGGGAATCGAGACCCAGTACTTC.

The gene calls are TRBV2 and TRBJ2-1; perhaps TRBD1 as D (6 bases). Trimming left V 4 bases short and J 3 bases short, with 13 bases between. The CDR3 contains 15 residues. The germline CDR1 and CDR2 sequences are SNHLY and FYNNEI. This CDR3 reads CASSVTARGYNEQFF. The CDR3 DNA reads TGTGCCAGCAGTGTGACCGCCAGGGGCTACAATGAGCAGTTCTTC.

V and J are TRBV7-9 and TRBJ2-7; D not resolved. This CDR3 comprises 13 residues. Trimming stripped 8 bases from V and 3 bases from J, with 14 bases between. The germline V gene has CDR1 SEHNR and CDR2 FQNEAQ (reference sequence). The CDR3 loop is CASQAPPYYEQYF. CDR3 bases: TGTGCCAGCCAAGCACCTCCCTACTACGAGCAGTACTTC.

This chain connects TRBV3-1 (or the pseudogene TRBV3-2) to TRBJ1-1; 7 nucleotides align to TRBD1. Germline V CDR1 and CDR2: LGHDT, YNNKEL (reference sequence). The CDR3 loop spans 13 amino acids. CDR3 sequence (DNA): TGTGCTCGACAGGGCGTGGTTGTCACTGAAGCTTTCTTT. It translates to CARQGVVVTEAFF.

The chain couples TRBV4-2 to TRBJ2-1, with TRBD2 matching 9 bases. J was trimmed by 6 bases and V by 1 base; bases with no gene match: 13. The length of the CDR3 is 18 residues. Germline CDR1 and CDR2: LGHNA and YNFKEQ. The CDR3 bases are TGTGCCAGCAGCCAAGCCCTCGGGCCTAGCGGGGAGGGCAATGAGCAGTTCTTC. As protein: CASSQALGPSGEGNEQFF.

V usage is TRBV6-5 and J usage is TRBJ2-7; D uncertain. The CDR3 is made up of 13 amino acids. Germline loops: CDR1 MNHEY, CDR2 SVGAGI. The V and J ends lost 0 bases and 4 bases respectively, with 7 bases between them. The CDR3 DNA is TGTGCCAGCAGTTACTCTGAGTTGTACGAGCAGTACTTC. This gives the protein CASSYSELYEQYF.

This clone was found a few times. The rearrangement links TRBV24-1 to TRBJ1-2, with D possibly being TRBD1 (6 bases). Trimming shortened V by 4 bases and J by 2 bases, and 10 bases separated the two germline ends. The CDR3 runs to 14 residues. Germline V lookup: CDR1 KGHDR, CDR2 SFDVKD. CDR3 protein: CATSDWTANYGYTF. CDR3 DNA: TGTGCCACCAGTGACTGGACAGCGAACTATGGCTACACCTTC.